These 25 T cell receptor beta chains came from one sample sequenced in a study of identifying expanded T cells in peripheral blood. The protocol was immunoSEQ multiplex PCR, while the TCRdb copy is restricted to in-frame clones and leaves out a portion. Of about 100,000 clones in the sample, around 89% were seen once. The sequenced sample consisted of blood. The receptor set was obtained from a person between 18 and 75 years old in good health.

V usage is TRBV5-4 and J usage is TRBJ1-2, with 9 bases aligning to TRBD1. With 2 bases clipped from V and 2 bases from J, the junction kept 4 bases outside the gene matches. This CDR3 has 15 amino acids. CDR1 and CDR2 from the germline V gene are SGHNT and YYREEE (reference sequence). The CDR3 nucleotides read TGTGCCAGCAGCTTTTGGGACAGGGCAAACTATGGCTACACCTTC. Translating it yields CASSFWDRANYGYTF.

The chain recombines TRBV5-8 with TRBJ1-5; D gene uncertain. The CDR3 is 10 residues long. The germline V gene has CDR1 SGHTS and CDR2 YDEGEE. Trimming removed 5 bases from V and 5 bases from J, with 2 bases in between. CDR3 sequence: CASSDQPQHF. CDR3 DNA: TGTGCCAGCAGTGATCAGCCCCAGCATTTT.

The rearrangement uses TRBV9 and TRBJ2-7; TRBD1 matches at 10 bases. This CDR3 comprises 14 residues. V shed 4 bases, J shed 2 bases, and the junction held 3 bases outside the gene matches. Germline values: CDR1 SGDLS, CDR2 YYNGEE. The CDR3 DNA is TGTGCCAGCAGCTCCGGGACAGGGGCCTACGAGCAGTACTTC. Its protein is CASSSGTGAYEQYF.

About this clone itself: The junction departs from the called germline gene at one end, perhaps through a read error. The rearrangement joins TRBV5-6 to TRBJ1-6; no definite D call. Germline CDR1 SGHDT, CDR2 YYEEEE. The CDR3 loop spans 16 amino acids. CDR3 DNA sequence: TGTGCCAGCAGCCCCCGCTCTTGGTATAATAACTCACCCCTCCACTTT. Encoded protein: CASSPRSWYNNSPLHF.

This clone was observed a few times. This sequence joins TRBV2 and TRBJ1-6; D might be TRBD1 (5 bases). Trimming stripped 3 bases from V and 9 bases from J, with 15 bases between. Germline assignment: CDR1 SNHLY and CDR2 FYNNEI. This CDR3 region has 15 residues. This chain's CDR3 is CASSDQGARGSPLHF. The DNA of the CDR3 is TGTGCCAGCAGTGACCAAGGGGCCCGCGGTTCACCCCTCCACTTT. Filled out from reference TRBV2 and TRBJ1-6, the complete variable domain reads EPEVTQTPSHQVTQMGQEVILRCVPISNHLYFYWYRQILGQKVEFLVSFYNNEISEKSEIFDDQFSVERPDGSNFTLKIRSTKLEDSAMYFCASSDQGARGSPLHFGNGTRLTVT.

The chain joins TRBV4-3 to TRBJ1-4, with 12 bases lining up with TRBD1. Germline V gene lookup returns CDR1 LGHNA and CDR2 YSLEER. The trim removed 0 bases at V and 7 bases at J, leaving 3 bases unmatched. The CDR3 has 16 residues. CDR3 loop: CASSQDMGQGAEKLFF. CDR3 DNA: TGCGCCAGCAGCCAAGATATGGGACAGGGGGCTGAAAAACTGTTTTTT.

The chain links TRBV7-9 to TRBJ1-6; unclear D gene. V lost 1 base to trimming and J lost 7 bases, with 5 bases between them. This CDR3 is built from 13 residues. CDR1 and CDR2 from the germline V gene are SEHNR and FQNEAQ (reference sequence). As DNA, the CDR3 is TGTGCCAGCAGCTTAGTTGGGAATTCACCCCTCCACTTT. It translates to CASSLVGNSPLHF.

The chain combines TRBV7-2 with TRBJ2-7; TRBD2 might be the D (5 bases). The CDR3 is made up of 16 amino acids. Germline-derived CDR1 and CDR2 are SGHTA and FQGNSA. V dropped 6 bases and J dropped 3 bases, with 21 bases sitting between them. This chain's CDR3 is CASSRLLGMELYEQYF. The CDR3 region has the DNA TGTGCCAGCAGTCGCCTACTAGGGATGGAGCTCTACGAGCAGTACTTC.

CDR3 protein: CASSVGASGNTIYF. CDR3 coding DNA: TGCGCCAGCAGCGTAGGGGCCTCTGGAAACACCATATATTTT. The genes are TRBV4-3 and TRBJ1-3, with D possibly matching TRBD1 (5 bases). Germline CDR1 and CDR2: LGHNA and YSLEER. V was trimmed by 5 bases and J by 0 bases, leaving 8 bases between them. This CDR3 has 14 residues.

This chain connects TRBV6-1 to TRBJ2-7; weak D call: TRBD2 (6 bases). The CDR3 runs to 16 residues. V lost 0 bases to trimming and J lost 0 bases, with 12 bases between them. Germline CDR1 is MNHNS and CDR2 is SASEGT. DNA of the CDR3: TGTGCCAGCAGTGAAGCTTATGCGGGGTACTCCTACGAGCAGTACTTC. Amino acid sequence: CASSEAYAGYSYEQYF.

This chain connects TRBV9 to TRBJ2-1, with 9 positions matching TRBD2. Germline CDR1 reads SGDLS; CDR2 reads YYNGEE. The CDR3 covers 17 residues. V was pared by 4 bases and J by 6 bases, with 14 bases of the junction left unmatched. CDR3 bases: TGTGCCAGCAGCCCCCCCGGGGCCGGGACTAGCATCAATGAGCAGTTCTTC. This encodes CASSPPGAGTSINEQFF.

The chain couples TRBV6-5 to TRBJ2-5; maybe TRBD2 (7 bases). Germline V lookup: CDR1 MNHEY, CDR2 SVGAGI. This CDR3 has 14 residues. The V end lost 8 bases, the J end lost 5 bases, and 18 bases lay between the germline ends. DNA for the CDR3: TGTGCCAGCCCGAGGCGGGGGCTTGGGGAGACCCAGTACTTC. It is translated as CASPRRGLGETQYF.

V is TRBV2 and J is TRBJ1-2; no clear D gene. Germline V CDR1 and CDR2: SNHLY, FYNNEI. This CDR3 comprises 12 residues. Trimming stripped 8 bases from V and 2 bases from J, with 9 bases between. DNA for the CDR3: TGTGCCAGCCCGACGGGGAACTATGGCTACACCTTC. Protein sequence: CASPTGNYGYTF.

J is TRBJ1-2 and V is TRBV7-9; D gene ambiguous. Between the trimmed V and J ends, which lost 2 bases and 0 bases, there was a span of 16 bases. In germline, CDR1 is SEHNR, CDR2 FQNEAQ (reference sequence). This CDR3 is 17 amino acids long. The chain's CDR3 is CASSLSPGDGTNYGYTF. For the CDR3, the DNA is TGTGCCAGCAGCTTATCCCCAGGCGATGGAACTAACTATGGCTACACCTTC. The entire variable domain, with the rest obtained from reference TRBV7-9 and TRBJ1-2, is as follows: DTGVSQNPRHKITKRGQNVTFRCDPISEHNRLYWYRQTLGQGPEFLTYFQNEAQLEKSRLLSDRFSAERPKGSFSTLEIQRTEQGDSAMYLCASSLSPGDGTNYGYTFGSGTRLTVV.

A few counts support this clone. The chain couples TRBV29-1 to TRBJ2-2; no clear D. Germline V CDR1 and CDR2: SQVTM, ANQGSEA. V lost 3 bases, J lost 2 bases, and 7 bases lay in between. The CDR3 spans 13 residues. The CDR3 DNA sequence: TGCAGCGTTGACAGGTCTAACACCGGGGAGCTGTTTTTT. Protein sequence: CSVDRSNTGELFF.

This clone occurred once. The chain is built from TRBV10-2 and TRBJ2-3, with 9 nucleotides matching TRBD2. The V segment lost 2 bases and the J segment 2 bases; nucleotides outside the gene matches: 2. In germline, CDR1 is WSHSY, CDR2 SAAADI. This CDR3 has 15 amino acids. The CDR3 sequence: CASSEERGDTDTQYF. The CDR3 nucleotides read TGCGCCAGCAGTGAGGAGCGGGGGGACACAGATACGCAGTATTTT.

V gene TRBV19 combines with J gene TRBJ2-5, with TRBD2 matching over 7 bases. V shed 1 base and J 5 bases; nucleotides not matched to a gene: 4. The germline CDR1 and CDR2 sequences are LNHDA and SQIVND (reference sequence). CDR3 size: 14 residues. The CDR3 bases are TGTGCCAGTAGTATAGGCAGCGGGGCGGAGACCCAGTACTTC. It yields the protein CASSIGSGAETQYF.

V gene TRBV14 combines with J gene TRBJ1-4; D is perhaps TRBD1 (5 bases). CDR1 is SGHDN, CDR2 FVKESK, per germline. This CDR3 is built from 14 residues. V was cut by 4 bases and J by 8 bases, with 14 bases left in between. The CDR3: CASSRWGGEEKLFF. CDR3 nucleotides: TGTGCCAGCAGCCGCTGGGGGGGAGAGGAAAAACTGTTTTTT.

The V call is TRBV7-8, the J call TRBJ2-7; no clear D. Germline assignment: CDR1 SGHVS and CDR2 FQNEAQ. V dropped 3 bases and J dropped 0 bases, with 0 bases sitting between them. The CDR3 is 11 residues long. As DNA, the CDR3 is TGTGCCAGCAGCTTCTCCTACGAGCAGTACTTC. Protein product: CASSFSYEQYF. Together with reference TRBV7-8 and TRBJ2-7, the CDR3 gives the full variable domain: GAGVSQSPRYKVAKRGQDVALRCDPISGHVSLFWYQQALGQGPEFLTYFQNEAQLDKSGLPSDRFFAERPEGSVSTLKIQRTQQEDSAVYLCASSFSYEQYFGPGTRLTVT.

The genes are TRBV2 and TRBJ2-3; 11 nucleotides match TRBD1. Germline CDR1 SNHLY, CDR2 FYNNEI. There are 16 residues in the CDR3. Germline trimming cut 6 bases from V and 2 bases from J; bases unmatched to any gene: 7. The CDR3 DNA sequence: TGTGCCAGCAGGGCCCGGGACAGGGGGGACACAGATACGCAGTATTTT. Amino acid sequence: CASRARDRGDTDTQYF. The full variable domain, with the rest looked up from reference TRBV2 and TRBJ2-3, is EPEVTQTPSHQVTQMGQEVILRCVPISNHLYFYWYRQILGQKVEFLVSFYNNEISEKSEIFDDQFSVERPDGSNFTLKIRSTKLEDSAMYFCASRARDRGDTDTQYFGPGTRLTVL.

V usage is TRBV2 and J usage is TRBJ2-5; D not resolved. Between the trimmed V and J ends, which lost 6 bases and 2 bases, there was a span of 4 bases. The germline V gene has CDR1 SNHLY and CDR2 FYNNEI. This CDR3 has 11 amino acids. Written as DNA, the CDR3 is TGTGCCAGCAGATCACAAGAGACCCAGTACTTC. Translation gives CASRSQETQYF.

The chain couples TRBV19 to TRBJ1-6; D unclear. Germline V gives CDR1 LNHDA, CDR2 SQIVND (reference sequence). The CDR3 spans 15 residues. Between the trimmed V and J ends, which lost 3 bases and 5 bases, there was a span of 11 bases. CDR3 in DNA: TGTGCCAGTAGTATTTCCGGATCCAATAATTCACCCCTCCACTTT. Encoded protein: CASSISGSNNSPLHF.

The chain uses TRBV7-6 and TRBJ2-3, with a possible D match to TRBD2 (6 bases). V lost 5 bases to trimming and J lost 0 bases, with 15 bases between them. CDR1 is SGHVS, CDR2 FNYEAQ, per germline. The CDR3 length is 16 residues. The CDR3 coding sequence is TGTGCCAGCAGCCCTACAATCGGGGGTAGCACAGATACGCAGTATTTT. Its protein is CASSPTIGGSTDTQYF. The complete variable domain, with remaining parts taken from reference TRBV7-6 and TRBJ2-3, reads GAGVSQSPRYKVTKRGQDVALRCDPISGHVSLYWYRQALGQGPEFLTYFNYEAQQDKSGLPNDRFSAERPEGSISTLTIQRTEQRDSAMYRCASSPTIGGSTDTQYFGPGTRLTVL.

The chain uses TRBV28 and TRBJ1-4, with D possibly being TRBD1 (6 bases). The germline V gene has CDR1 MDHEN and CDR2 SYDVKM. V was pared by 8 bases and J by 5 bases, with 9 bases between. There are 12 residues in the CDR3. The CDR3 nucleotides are TGTGCCAGCCACACAGGGAATGAAAAACTGTTTTTT. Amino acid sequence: CASHTGNEKLFF.

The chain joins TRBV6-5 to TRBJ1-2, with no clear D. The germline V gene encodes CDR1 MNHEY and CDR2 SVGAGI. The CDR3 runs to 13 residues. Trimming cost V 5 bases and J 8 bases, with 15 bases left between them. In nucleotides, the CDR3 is TGTGCCAGCAGTCGGAACGGTGTCGGGGGCTACACCTTC. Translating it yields CASSRNGVGGYTF.